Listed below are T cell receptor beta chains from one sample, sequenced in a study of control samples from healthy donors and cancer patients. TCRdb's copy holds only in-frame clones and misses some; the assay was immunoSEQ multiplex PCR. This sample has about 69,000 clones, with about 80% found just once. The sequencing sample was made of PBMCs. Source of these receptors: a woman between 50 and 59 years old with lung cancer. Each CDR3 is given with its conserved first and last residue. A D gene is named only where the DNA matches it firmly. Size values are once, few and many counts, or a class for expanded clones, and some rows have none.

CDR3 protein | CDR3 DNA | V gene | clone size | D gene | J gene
CASSSYGTRVGETQYF | TGTGCCAGCAGCTCCTACGGGACTAGGGTTGGGGAGACCCAGTACTTC | TRBV7-2 | NA | TRBD2 | TRBJ2-5
CASSPTGNTIYF | TGTGCCAGCAGTCCAACTGGAAACACCATATATTTT | TRBV12-3/TRBV12-4 | NA | NA | TRBJ1-3
CASSVRPGKNYGKNIQYF | TGTGCCAGTAGTGTCCGCCCAGGAAAAAACTACGGCAAAAACATTCAGTACTTC | TRBV19 | NA | NA | TRBJ2-4
CASSPGNWSPLHF | TGTGCCAGCAGTCCAGGGAATTGGTCACCCCTCCACTTT | TRBV28 | NA | NA | TRBJ1-6
CASSYRVEYEQYF | TGTGCCAGCAGCTACAGGGTCGAATACGAGCAGTACTTC | TRBV27 | NA | NA | TRBJ2-7
CASSGGLAVSTDTQYF | TGTGCCAGCAGCGGGGGACTAGCGGTGAGCACAGATACGCAGTATTTT | TRBV7-3 | NA | TRBD2 | TRBJ2-3
CASSRVGLGDYEQYF | TGTGCCAGCAGTCGCGTTGGACTTGGAGACTACGAGCAGTACTTC | TRBV28 | NA | NA | TRBJ2-7
CASSISGGAFGTQYF | TGTGCCAGTAGTATCTCCGGGGGGGCCTTTGGGACCCAGTACTTC | TRBV19 | NA | TRBD2 | TRBJ2-5
CASSSPRATEAFF | TGTGCCAGCAGCTCACCCCGGGCCACTGAAGCTTTCTTT | TRBV6-5 | NA | NA | TRBJ1-1
CASSLSRTLNTEAFF | TGTGCCAGCAGCCTATCAAGGACCTTGAACACTGAAGCTTTCTTT | TRBV3-1/TRBV3-2 | NA | NA | TRBJ1-1
CASSQESIRGRWSTEAFF | TGCGCCAGCAGCCAAGAGAGTATACGGGGGCGCTGGAGCACTGAAGCTTTCTTT | TRBV4-3 | NA | NA | TRBJ1-1
CASSGEYSTDTQYF | TGTGCCAGCAGCGGCGAATATAGCACAGATACGCAGTATTTT | TRBV5-4 | few | NA | TRBJ2-3
CASRKDRVGGVYGYTF | TGTGCCAGCAGGAAGGACAGGGTAGGGGGGGTCTATGGCTACACCTTC | TRBV7-2 | NA | TRBD1 | TRBJ1-2
CASSPGQGIVTEAFF | TGTGCCAGCAGCCCGGGACAGGGGATCGTTACTGAAGCTTTCTTT | TRBV7-2 | NA | TRBD1 | TRBJ1-1
CATSGPGGVYGYTF | TGTGCCACCAGTGGGCCAGGGGGCGTCTATGGCTACACCTTC | TRBV24-1 | NA | TRBD1 | TRBJ1-2
CASSLRTGRLFF | TGTGCCAGCAGCTTACGGACAGGGAGACTGTTTTTT | TRBV7-2 | NA | TRBD1 | TRBJ1-4
CASSAGGTSYEQYF | TGTGCCAGCAGCGCAGGGGGTACCTCCTACGAGCAGTACTTC | TRBV5-5 | few | TRBD1 | TRBJ2-7
CASSFWGHEQYF | TGTGCCAGCAGTTTTTGGGGTCACGAGCAGTACTTC | TRBV12-3/TRBV12-4 | NA | NA | TRBJ2-7
CASSFTPIEEKLFF | TGTGCCAGCAGCTTCACCCCAATAGAGGAAAAACTGTTTTTT | TRBV2 | NA | NA | TRBJ1-4
CASSTPGQGYGEAFF | TGTGCCAGCAGTACGCCGGGACAGGGGTACGGTGAAGCTTTCTTT | TRBV6-5 | NA | TRBD1 | TRBJ1-1
CASSYSSYNEQFF | TGTGCCAGCAGTTACTCCAGCTACAATGAGCAGTTCTTC | TRBV6-2/TRBV6-3 | NA | NA | TRBJ2-1
CASSLATKVNQETQYF | TGTGCCAGCAGCTTGGCCACAAAAGTAAACCAAGAGACCCAGTACTTC | TRBV5-6 | NA | NA | TRBJ2-5
CASSYSVSTGYTF | TGTGCCAGCAGTTACTCGGTTTCAACTGGCTACACCTTC | TRBV6-5 | NA | NA | TRBJ1-2
CASSSYLTGSYTEAFF | TGTGCCAGTAGTAGTTACCTCACAGGCTCCTACACTGAAGCTTTCTTT | TRBV19 | NA | NA | TRBJ1-1
CASSETSGADNEQFF | TGTGCCAGCAGTGAGACTAGCGGGGCAGATAATGAGCAGTTCTTC | TRBV6-1 | NA | TRBD2 | TRBJ2-1
CASSQDGQNLPQHF | TGTGCCAGCAGCCAAGACGGGCAGAATCTTCCCCAGCATTTT | TRBV3-1/TRBV3-2 | NA | NA | TRBJ1-5
CASSLGTGTPGANVLTF | TGTGCCAGCAGCTTAGGAACAGGGACCCCTGGGGCCAACGTCCTGACTTTC | TRBV7-9 | NA | NA | TRBJ2-6
CASSLLPEGSGQPQHF | TGTGCCAGCTCACTCCTTCCCGAGGGCTCCGGGCAGCCCCAGCATTTT | TRBV18 | NA | NA | TRBJ1-5
CASSLYGNTIYF | TGTGCCAGCAGCCTATACGGAAACACCATATATTTT | TRBV9 | once | NA | TRBJ1-3
CASISAGKNQPQHF | TGTGCCAGCATCTCTGCCGGGAAGAATCAGCCCCAGCATTTT | TRBV7-8 | NA | NA | TRBJ1-5
CASSVGDNDSEAFF | TGTGCCAGCAGCGTGGGGGATAACGACAGTGAAGCTTTCTTT | TRBV9 | NA | NA | TRBJ1-1
CATSGRRDRIYTGELFF | TGTGCCACCAGTGGGAGGAGGGACAGGATATACACCGGGGAGCTGTTTTTT | TRBV24-1 | NA | TRBD1 | TRBJ2-2
CATSGNGSNQPQHF | TGTGCCACCAGTGGCAACGGTAGCAATCAGCCCCAGCATTTT | TRBV24-1 | NA | NA | TRBJ1-5
CASRLSRDSNSPLHF | TGTGCCAGCAGACTAAGCCGGGACAGTAATTCACCCCTCCACTTT | TRBV5-4 | NA | TRBD1 | TRBJ1-6
CAGLRDRVSNYGYTF | TGTGCCGGGCTCCGGGACAGGGTCTCTAACTATGGCTACACCTTC | TRBV6-5 | NA | TRBD1 | TRBJ1-2
CASSKTFKTAREETQYF | TGTGCCAGTAGTAAAACATTTAAGACTGCGAGGGAAGAGACCCAGTACTTC | TRBV19 | NA | NA | TRBJ2-5
CASSSYGGELFF | TGTGCCAGCAGCTCATACGGCGGGGAGCTGTTTTTT | TRBV7-2 | NA | NA | TRBJ2-2
CASALGQGSYEQYF | TGTGCCAGCGCCTTGGGACAGGGCTCCTACGAGCAGTACTTC | TRBV2 | once | TRBD1 | TRBJ2-7
CASSEVWGSGEAFF | TGTGCCAGCAGTGAGGTTTGGGGTTCGGGTGAAGCTTTCTTT | TRBV2 | NA | NA | TRBJ1-1
CASSLGQGTEAFF | TGTGCCAGCAGTTTGGGACAGGGGACTGAAGCTTTCTTT | TRBV6-5 | large | TRBD1 | TRBJ1-1
CASSPRAGVTSGNTGELFF | TGTGCCAGCAGCCCGAGGGCTGGTGTAACTAGCGGGAACACCGGGGAGCTGTTTTTT | TRBV9 | NA | TRBD2 | TRBJ2-2
CASSLDRLYEQYF | TGTGCCTCCTCGCTGGACAGATTATATGAGCAGTACTTC | TRBV7-2 | NA | NA | TRBJ2-7
CASSLARQGTEAFF | TGTGCCAGCAGCTTAGCCCGACAGGGTACTGAAGCTTTCTTT | TRBV7-2 | NA | TRBD1 | TRBJ1-1
CARSQPGHGTEAFF | TGTGCCAGAAGCCAGCCGGGGCATGGCACTGAAGCTTTCTTT | TRBV7-5 | NA | NA | TRBJ1-1
CASSETGGNQPQHF | TGTGCCAGCAGTGAGACAGGGGGCAACCAGCCCCAGCATTTT | TRBV6-1 | NA | TRBD1 | TRBJ1-5
CASSEGSGVSNQPRHF | TGTGCCAGCAGTGAAGGCTCAGGAGTGAGCAATCAGCCCCGGCATTTT | TRBV2 | NA | NA | TRBJ1-5
CASSFSGGRNIQYF | TGTGCCAGCAGCTTTTCGGGGGGGCGGAACATTCAGTACTTC | TRBV5-4 | once | TRBD2 | TRBJ2-4
CASSLFGQGAGRTEAFF | TGTGCCAGCAGTTTATTCGGGCAGGGGGCAGGAAGGACTGAAGCTTTCTTT | TRBV27 | NA | TRBD1 | TRBJ1-1
CASNPGVLSGNTIYF | TGTGCCAGCAATCCAGGGGTACTCTCTGGAAACACCATATATTTT | TRBV7-2 | NA | NA | TRBJ1-3
CASSQGADTEAFF | TGTGCCAGTTCTCAGGGGGCAGACACTGAAGCTTTCTTT | TRBV19 | NA | TRBD1 | TRBJ1-1
CATSDSGTGSNQPQHF | TGTGCCACCAGTGATTCCGGGACAGGGAGCAATCAGCCCCAGCATTTT | TRBV24-1 | NA | TRBD1 | TRBJ1-5
CSARTGYGYTF | TGCAGTGCTAGGACAGGGTATGGCTACACCTTC | TRBV20-1 | NA | TRBD1 | TRBJ1-2
CATSETGEGNTEAFF | TGTGCCACCAGTGAAACAGGGGAGGGGAACACTGAAGCTTTCTTT | TRBV24-1 | NA | TRBD1 | TRBJ1-1
CASSRQGPSTDTQYF | TGTGCCAGCTCGAGACAGGGTCCGAGCACAGATACGCAGTATTTT | TRBV18 | few | TRBD1 | TRBJ2-3
CASSLSNYEQYF | TGTGCCAGCAGTTTATCTAATTACGAGCAGTACTTC | TRBV28 | NA | NA | TRBJ2-7